This TCR beta chain came from a study of cytomegalovirus exposure and HLA in healthy donors. The overall study: Within an early data release were tens of millions of unique TCRs drawn from HLA-typed donors.

A word on this clone: The antigen remains unidentified.

It was with 60 Vbeta and 13 Jbeta primers that the PCR ran. Method: immunoSEQ multiplex PCR; TCRdb's copy keeps in-frame clones and lacks some. The sample contains under 250,000 clones, around 83% of which appear only once. CDR1 is MNHNS, CDR2 SASEGT, per germline. The CDR3 is 13 residues long. The J segment lost 10 bases and the V segment lost 5 bases, leaving 9 bases of the junction unmatched. Findings and caveats of the study: Reported findings show TCR beta sequences accurately forecast HLA-A and HLA-B alleles in most subjects.

This chain joins TRBV6-1 and TRBJ2-7; 9 bases are a match to TRBD1. This sequence was found in a girl aged 2 to 9 in good health and CMV-seronegative. Sequenced: PBMCs. The CDR3 is CASSKNRDRDQYF. In DNA, the CDR3 is TGTGCCAGCAGTAAAAACCGGGACAGGGACCAGTACTTC.